This T cell receptor (beta chain) was documented in a study of shared clonotypes between healthy human individuals. Findings and limits, study-wide: Estimated clonotype richness was generally higher in naive than memory subsets.

CDR1 and CDR2 (germline): SGHVS, FNYEAQ. There are 16 residues in the CDR3. The J segment lost 2 bases and the V segment lost 3 bases, leaving 6 bases of the junction unmatched. The assay was immunoSEQ multiplex PCR, and TCRdb's table has in-frame clones only and misses some. The sample consists of some 660,000 clones, less than 80% of them appearing once. The table lists this clone with a few counts. Its antigen is currently unknown. Sequencing was performed on memory CD4+ T cells sorted from blood. The subset is: CD45RA-negative fraction. The chain links TRBV7-6 to TRBJ2-1, with 8 nucleotides matching TRBD2. The TCR sequence derives from a woman aged 25 to 39 in good health. CDR3 sequence reads: CASSLGTSGAYNEQFF. The CDR3 nucleotides are TGTGCCAGCAGCTTGGGTACTAGCGGAGCCTACAATGAGCAGTTCTTC.